This TCR beta chain was identified in a study of cytomegalovirus exposure and HLA in healthy donors. In the study overall: In terms of ancestry, the Caucasian-associated cluster contained more than 65% of the approximately 430 genotyped donors.

Broader study findings: According to an earlier analysis, most TCR beta V segments yielded productive rearrangements about 87% or about 30% of the time.

About this clone itself: The target antigen is unknown.

Vbeta (60) and Jbeta (13) primers were used in the PCR. Only in-frame clones appear in the TCRdb table, and some are missing; sequencing was by immunoSEQ multiplex PCR. Counted here are roughly 97,000 clones, over 65% occurring once; the ten biggest clones make up roughly 1.9%. The receptor was derived from a woman aged 40 to 50 in good health and CMV-seronegative. The specimen sequenced was PBMCs.

The CDR3 here is CASSLFTGGEQFF. CDR3 coding DNA: TGTGCCAGCAGCTTATTCACGGGAGGCGAGCAGTTCTTC. The rearrangement joins TRBV11-3 to TRBJ2-1, with 7 bases that match TRBD2. The CDR3 has 13 residues. Germline CDR1 and CDR2: SGHNT and YENEEA. V shed 2 bases, J shed 10 bases, and the junction held 5 bases outside the gene matches.